This T cell receptor (beta chain) stems from a study of read filtering for tumor transcriptome and immune sequencing. Study-level points and caveats: Compared with RNA-seq, IR-seq gave much higher clonotype depth and reliability. This fraction held mixed bone marrow immune cells after CD138-negative sorting.

This clonotype was seen many times. Its matching antigen is unknown. Molecular barcoded adaptors covering alpha/delta and beta/gamma chains were used on roughly 370 ng RNA. MiXCR, run by TCRdb on the reads, gives a single entry per CDR3 protein. The sample consists of about 63,000 distinct CDR3 sequences, about 15% of them appearing once. The sequence came from a donor at least 40 years old with multiple myeloma. What was sequenced was a population of CD138-negative cells sorted from bone marrow.

This chain's CDR3 is CSASNRAETQYF. In DNA form, the CDR3 reads TGCAGTGCTAGCAACAGGGCGGAGACCCAGTACTTC. V usage is TRBV20-1 and J usage is TRBJ2-5; D possibly corresponds to TRBD1 (6 bases). Trimming took off 3 bases at V and 5 bases at J, with 10 bases between the two ends. This CDR3 has 12 amino acids. CDR1 is DFQATT and CDR2 is SNEGSKA in the germline V gene (reference sequence).